The 2 T cell receptor beta chains below were found in one sample sequenced in a study of blood T cell repertoires in COVID-19. Only in-frame clones appear in the TCRdb table, and some are missing; sequencing was by immunoSEQ multiplex PCR. Of about 350,000 clones listed, more than 85% are singletons. The material sequenced was PBMCs or T cells enriched from blood (not recorded which). The receptors were sampled from a woman aged 25 to 39 who had recovered from COVID-19.

This clone occurred once. J is TRBJ1-2 and V is TRBV28, with 9 bases that match TRBD1. The V segment lost 5 bases and the J segment 4 bases; nucleotides outside the gene matches: 8. The germline gives CDR1 MDHEN, CDR2 SYDVKM. The CDR3 runs 15 residues. CDR3 DNA: TGTGCCAGCAGTGTCGTGGGACAGGGAATCTATGGCTACACCTTC. Translation: CASSVVGQGIYGYTF.

This sequence joins TRBV6-5 and TRBJ1-2, with a weak D call TRBD1 (5 bases). V gave up 6 bases and J gave up 8 bases, with 16 bases separating them. From germline, CDR1 is MNHEY and CDR2 SVGAGI. The CDR3 sequence is 13 residues long. CDR3 coding DNA: TGTGCCAGCAGGAAGGGGATCAGTGGGGGCTACACCTTC. It codes for CASRKGISGGYTF.